One and the same sample provided the 29 T cell receptor beta chains below, sequenced in a study of identical twins. TCRdb itself ran the 5' RACE reads through MiXCR, one entry per CDR3 protein. Among more than 1.5 million distinct CDR3 sequences listed, roughly 35% were seen once. Sequencing was carried out using cord blood. All receptors come from a newborn girl in good health.

This clonotype appeared a single time. A read error may account for a junction end that differs from germline. This chain links TRBV6-1 with TRBJ2-1, with TRBD2 matching 9 bases. CDR3 length equals 15 residues. CDR1 is MNHNS and CDR2 is SASEGT in the germline V gene. The CDR3 DNA sequence: TGCGCCAGCAGTGGGAGGCGGGAGGGGGACAATGAGCAGTTCTTC. Encoded protein: CASSGRREGDNEQFF.

This clonotype was detected a few times. This sequence joins TRBV14 and TRBJ2-1; D unresolved. The germline V and J ends were trimmed by 4 bases and 4 bases, with 8 bases remaining between them. The CDR3 spans 13 residues. CDR1 SGHDN and CDR2 FVKESK come from the germline V gene. The CDR3 DNA sequence: TGTGCCAGCAGCCTAATGACTTACAATGAGCAGTTCTTC. Residues: CASSLMTYNEQFF.

This clonotype was recorded at least ten times. The V call is TRBV9, the J call TRBJ2-1; 8 nucleotides line up with TRBD1. Germline lookup yields CDR1 SGDLS and CDR2 YYNGEE. Trimming removed 1 base from V and 3 bases from J; junction bases left unmatched: 6. CDR3 length equals 16 residues. The CDR3 spells CASSVRKQGGYNEQFF. CDR3 sequence (DNA): TGTGCCAGCAGCGTAAGGAAACAGGGGGGCTACAATGAGCAGTTCTTC. The full variable domain, in which reference TRBV9 and TRBJ2-1 provide the parts outside the CDR3, is DSGVTQTPKHLITATGQRVTLRCSPRSGDLSVYWYQQSLDQGLQFLIQYYNGEERAKGNILERFSAQQFPDLHSELNLSSLELGDSALYFCASSVRKQGGYNEQFFGPGTRLTVL.

This clonotype was seen a handful of times. This chain links TRBV5-1 with TRBJ1-4; D is undetermined. V was trimmed by 4 bases and J by 0 bases, leaving 10 bases between them. Germline CDR1 is SGHRS and CDR2 is YFSETQ. The CDR3 covers 15 residues. CDR3 sequence reads: CASSRRAATNEKLFF. The CDR3 region has the DNA TGCGCCAGCAGCCGCCGTGCCGCAACTAATGAAAAACTGTTTTTT.

V is TRBV12-3 or TRBV12-4 and J is TRBJ2-7, with D tentatively TRBD1 (5 bases). Trimming removed 8 bases from V and 3 bases from J, with 11 bases in between. CDR3 length: 12 residues. The CDR3 loop is CASGSDSYEQYF. In nucleotides, the CDR3 is TGTGCCAGCGGCAGTGACAGCTACGAGCAGTACTTC.

The chain uses TRBV27 and TRBJ1-5; D may be TRBD1 (5 bases). Germline CDR1 MNHEY, CDR2 SMNVEV (reference sequence). Trimming cost V 6 bases and J 7 bases, with 16 bases left between them. The CDR3 sequence is 14 residues long. In DNA form, the CDR3 reads TGTGCCAGCAGCGCTCAGGGTGGAGGGCAGCCCCAGCATTTT. Amino acids: CASSAQGGGQPQHF.

The chain is built from TRBV20-1 and TRBJ2-5, with 9 nucleotides matching TRBD2. The CDR3 loop spans 13 amino acids. The junction had 4 bases not matched to a gene; V was cut back by 2 bases and J by 6 bases. CDR1 is DFQATT and CDR2 is SNEGSKA in the germline V gene (reference sequence). The CDR3 nucleotides read TGCAGTGCTAGACCGGGACTAGCTAAGACCCAGTACTTC. Protein: CSARPGLAKTQYF.

The rearrangement joins TRBV9 to TRBJ2-3; D is unresolved. V lost 3 bases and J 8 bases, leaving 16 bases between the germline ends. Germline CDR1 is SGDLS and CDR2 is YYNGEE. The CDR3 covers 14 residues. The CDR3 protein is CASSATPVRGTQYF. In DNA form, the CDR3 reads TGTGCCAGCAGCGCAACACCGGTAAGAGGTACGCAGTATTTT.

In its sample, this clonotype was seen a few times. The J gene is TRBJ2-1, the V gene TRBV20-1, with 9 positions matching TRBD1. After removal of 3 bases from V and 7 bases from J, the junction contained 10 bases not matched to a gene. The V gene's germline CDR1 is DFQATT and CDR2 SNEGSKA (reference sequence). The length of the CDR3 is 15 residues. The CDR3 region is CSARGGQGMENEQFF. In DNA form, the CDR3 reads TGCAGTGCTAGGGGGGGACAGGGTATGGAAAATGAGCAGTTCTTC.

The rearrangement links TRBV5-1 to TRBJ2-3, with 8 nucleotides matching TRBD2. The CDR3 has 18 amino acids. Germline CDR1 and CDR2: SGHRS and YFSETQ. V lost 0 bases to trimming and J lost 4 bases; unmatched junction nucleotides: 13. The CDR3 protein is CASSLAPAGASSPDTQYF. Written as DNA, the CDR3 is TGCGCCAGCAGCTTGGCCCCAGCGGGGGCCTCGTCCCCAGATACGCAGTATTTT.

CDR3 sequence reads: CASSLVQEGRTEAFF. The CDR3 DNA follows: TGCGCCAGCAGCTTGGTACAGGAAGGAAGGACTGAAGCTTTCTTT. The chain has TRBV5-1 and TRBJ1-1, with a possible D match to TRBD1 (5 bases). Per the germline V gene, CDR1 is SGHRS and CDR2 is YFSETQ. The CDR3 is 15 residues long. V lost 0 bases, J lost 5 bases, and 14 bases lay in between.

This chain uses TRBV11-2 with TRBJ2-1; 10 nucleotides agree with TRBD1. CDR1 is SGHAT and CDR2 is FQNNGV in the germline V gene. The CDR3 is 16 amino acids. V shed 1 base and J 5 bases; nucleotides not matched to a gene: 5. The CDR3 DNA sequence: TGTGCCAGCAGCTTAGGACCGGGACAGGGGCACAATGAGCAGTTCTTC. This sequence encodes CASSLGPGQGHNEQFF.

This clonotype was detected a few times. This sequence joins TRBV25-1 and TRBJ1-6; 8 positions match TRBD1. The junction had 2 bases not matched to a gene; V was cut back by 1 base and J by 6 bases. Germline CDR1 and CDR2: MGHDK and SYGVNS. There are 15 residues in the CDR3. CDR3 sequence (DNA): TGTGCCAGCAGTGAATCTACAGGGGGTAATTCACCCCTCCACTTT. The encoded protein is CASSESTGGNSPLHF.

There are a few counts of this clonotype. This chain connects TRBV5-1 to TRBJ2-1; maybe TRBD1 (7 bases). Trimming removed 4 bases at V and 6 bases at J, with 17 bases between. The CDR3 has 15 residues. The V gene's germline CDR1 is SGHRS and CDR2 YFSETQ. CDR3 nucleotide sequence: TGCGCCAGCAGCCCCATTGGAGGGGGCCCCAATGAGCAGTTCTTC. Translation: CASSPIGGGPNEQFF.

The chain links TRBV20-1 to TRBJ2-1, with no clear D. Germline CDR1 and CDR2: DFQATT and SNEGSKA (reference sequence). CDR3 length: 14 residues. The ends were cut back, 4 bases at V and 0 bases at J, with 10 bases in the middle. The CDR3 sequence is CSAKTMSSYNEQFF. The CDR3 nucleotides are TGCAGTGCTAAAACCATGAGCTCCTACAATGAGCAGTTCTTC.

This clonotype was detected a few times. The chain recombines TRBV20-1 with TRBJ1-2, with 7 bases that match TRBD1. CDR1 is DFQATT, CDR2 SNEGSKA, per germline (reference sequence). The CDR3 sequence is 12 residues long. The V gene end was trimmed by 5 bases and the J gene end by 4 bases; junction bases not matched to a gene: 4. The CDR3 sequence: CSAAGTAYGYTF. The CDR3 DNA sequence: TGCAGTGCTGCTGGGACAGCCTATGGCTACACCTTC.

This clonotype was found a few times. One end of the junction is discordant with germline, which a read error may explain. The V and J genes are TRBV12-3 or TRBV12-4 and TRBJ2-3; no firm D call. CDR3 length: 12 residues. The CDR3 loop reads CASSFSADMQYF. For the CDR3, the DNA is TGTGCCAGCAGTTTTTCCGCAGATATGCAGTATTTT.

The gene calls are TRBV18 and TRBJ2-3; TRBD1 or TRBD2 may be the D gene (5 bases each). Deletions cut 6 bases from V and 2 bases from J, with 18 bases between. The CDR3 runs to 16 residues. The V gene's germline CDR1 is KGHSH and CDR2 LQKENI. In DNA form, the CDR3 reads TGTGCCAGCTCCCCGATTGGGGGAGCGATCACAGATACGCAGTATTTT. This encodes CASSPIGGAITDTQYF.

This clonotype has a handful of counts. The chain recombines TRBV30 with TRBJ2-7; D uncertain. Trimming stripped 2 bases from V and 0 bases from J, with 8 bases between. The CDR3 sequence is 13 residues long. CDR1 and CDR2 from the germline V gene are GTSNPN and SVGIG (reference sequence). The CDR3 reads CAWSPTVSYEQYF. CDR3 DNA: TGTGCCTGGAGTCCGACCGTCTCCTACGAGCAGTACTTC.

V and J are TRBV6-1 and TRBJ2-3; D unclear. Trimming removed 0 bases from V and 2 bases from J, with 3 bases in between. The germline V gene has CDR1 MNHNS and CDR2 SASEGT. The CDR3 extends over 13 amino acids. CDR3 loop: CASSEALTDTQYF. The CDR3 nucleotides read TGTGCCAGCAGTGAAGCGCTCACAGATACGCAGTATTTT.

DNA for the CDR3: TGTGCCAGTAGTATCACAGGGGGCTGGCCCTTAAATGAGCAGTACTTC. Translation: CASSITGGWPLNEQYF. The V gene is TRBV19, the J gene TRBJ2-1; 9 nucleotides line up with TRBD1. The end of the DNA fits TRBJ2-7 better, so the J call may be wrong. Per the germline V gene, CDR1 is LNHDA and CDR2 is SQIVND (reference sequence). The length of the CDR3 is 16 residues.

This clonotype was recorded many times. The chain carries TRBV2 and TRBJ2-3; 10 bases agree with TRBD2. The CDR3 runs to 16 residues. Germline lookup yields CDR1 SNHLY and CDR2 FYNNEI. J lost 0 bases, V lost 6 bases, and 6 bases had no gene match. CDR3: CASSLTTSGSTDTQYF. The CDR3 DNA reads as TGTGCCAGCAGCCTCACGACTAGCGGGAGCACAGATACGCAGTATTTT.

The J gene is TRBJ2-2, the V gene TRBV29-1, with TRBD1 matching 11 bases. Germline CDR1 and CDR2: SQVTM and ANQGSEA. The CDR3 totals 17 residues. V lost 6 bases and J lost 0; bases outside the gene matches: 9. The CDR3 spells CSVTRGQGVSNTGELFF. The CDR3 DNA follows: TGCAGCGTCACGCGGGGACAGGGGGTATCGAACACCGGGGAGCTGTTTTTT.

The chain links TRBV20-1 to TRBJ2-3, with D perhaps TRBD1 (6 bases). CDR1 is DFQATT, CDR2 SNEGSKA, per germline (reference sequence). The CDR3 has 15 amino acids. With 4 bases removed from V and 4 bases from J, the gap between germline ends came to 18 bases. In DNA form, the CDR3 reads TGCAGTGCTACCGGACAGCCGGAGGAGGCAGATACGCAGTATTTT. The encoded protein is CSATGQPEEADTQYF.

A few counts support this clonotype. V usage is TRBV4-1 and J usage is TRBJ2-2; tentatively, D is TRBD1 (5 bases). The CDR3 has 19 residues. The germline V and J ends were trimmed by 4 bases and 6 bases, with 27 bases remaining between them. CDR1 MGHRA and CDR2 YSYEKL come from the germline V gene. CDR3 loop: CASSPIPRVVVGRAGELFF. Written as DNA, the CDR3 is TGCGCCAGCAGCCCTATCCCGCGCGTCGTCGTAGGCAGGGCCGGGGAGCTGTTTTTT.

The rearrangement uses TRBV20-1 and TRBJ2-1, with 8 bases fitting TRBD2. V lost 2 bases, J lost 4 bases, and 4 bases stayed unmatched. Per the germline V gene, CDR1 is DFQATT and CDR2 is SNEGSKA (reference sequence). This CDR3 comprises 14 residues. CDR3 loop: CSARPGGGYNEQFF. The CDR3 DNA sequence: TGCAGTGCTAGACCCGGGGGGGGTTACAATGAGCAGTTCTTC.

CDR3 protein: CASSQARTGVTKNIQYF. The DNA of the CDR3 is TGCGCCAGCAGCCAAGCTAGGACCGGGGTAACCAAAAACATTCAGTACTTC. The chain has TRBV4-1 and TRBJ2-4; TRBD2 might be the D (5 bases). The length of the CDR3 is 17 residues. With 1 base removed from V and 2 bases from J, the gap between germline ends came to 15 bases. Germline CDR1 reads MGHRA; CDR2 reads YSYEKL.

CDR3 coding DNA: TGCAGCGTTGAAGAAGTGGAAGGTCAGCCCCAGCATTTT. Its protein product is CSVEEVEGQPQHF. This chain uses TRBV29-1 with TRBJ1-5; no definite D call. There are 13 residues in the CDR3. Germline lookup yields CDR1 SQVTM and CDR2 ANQGSEA. With 0 bases removed from V and 6 bases from J, the gap between germline ends came to 9 bases.

The chain employs TRBV30 and TRBJ2-5; D not resolved. CDR1 is GTSNPN, CDR2 SVGIG, per germline (reference sequence). This CDR3 comprises 16 residues. V lost 4 bases and J 3 bases, leaving 21 bases between the germline ends. The CDR3 DNA follows: TGTGCCTGGATTGTTAGAGGCCTAGATTCCGAAGAGACCCAGTACTTC. It is translated as CAWIVRGLDSEETQYF.